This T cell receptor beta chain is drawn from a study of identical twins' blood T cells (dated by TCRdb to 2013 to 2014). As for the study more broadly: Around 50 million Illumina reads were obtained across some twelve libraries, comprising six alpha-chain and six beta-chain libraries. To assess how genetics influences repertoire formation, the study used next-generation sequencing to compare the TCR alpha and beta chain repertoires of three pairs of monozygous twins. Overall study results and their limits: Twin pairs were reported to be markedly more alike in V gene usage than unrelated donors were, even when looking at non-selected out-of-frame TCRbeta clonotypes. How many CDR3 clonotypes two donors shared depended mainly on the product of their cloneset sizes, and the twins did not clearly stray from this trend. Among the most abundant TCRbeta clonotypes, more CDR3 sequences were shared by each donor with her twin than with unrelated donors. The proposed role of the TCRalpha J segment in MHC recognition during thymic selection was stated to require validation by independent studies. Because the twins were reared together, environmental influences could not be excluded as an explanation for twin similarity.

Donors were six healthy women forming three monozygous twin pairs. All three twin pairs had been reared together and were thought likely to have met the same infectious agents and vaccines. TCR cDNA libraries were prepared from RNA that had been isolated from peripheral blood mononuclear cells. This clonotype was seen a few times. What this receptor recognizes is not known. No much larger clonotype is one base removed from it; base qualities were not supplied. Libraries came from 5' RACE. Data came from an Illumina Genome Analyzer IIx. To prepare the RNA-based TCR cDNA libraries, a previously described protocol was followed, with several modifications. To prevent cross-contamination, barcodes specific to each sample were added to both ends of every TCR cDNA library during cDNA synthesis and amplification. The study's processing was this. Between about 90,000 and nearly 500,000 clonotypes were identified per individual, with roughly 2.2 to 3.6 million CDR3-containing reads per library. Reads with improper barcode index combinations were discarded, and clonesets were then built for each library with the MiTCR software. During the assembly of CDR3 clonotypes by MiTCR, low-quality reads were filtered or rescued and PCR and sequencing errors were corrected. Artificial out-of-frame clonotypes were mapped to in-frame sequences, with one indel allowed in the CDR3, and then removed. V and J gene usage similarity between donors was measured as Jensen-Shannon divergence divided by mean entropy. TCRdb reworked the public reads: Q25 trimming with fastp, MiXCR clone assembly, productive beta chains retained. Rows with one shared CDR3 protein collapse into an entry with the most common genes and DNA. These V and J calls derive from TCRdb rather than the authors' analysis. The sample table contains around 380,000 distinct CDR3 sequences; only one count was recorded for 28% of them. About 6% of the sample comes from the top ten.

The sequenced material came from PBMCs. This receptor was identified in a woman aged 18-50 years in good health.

The base sequence is TGTGCCAGCAGCGTAGGTGGTGGGGGCCAATACAATGAGCAGTTCTTC. This codes for CASSVGGGGQYNEQFF. The chain is assembled from TRBV9 and TRBJ2-1; TRBD1 is perhaps the D gene, given 6 matching bases. CDR1 and CDR2, per the germline V gene, are SGDLS and YYNGEE. Measured from the cysteine to the phenylalanine, the CDR3 is 16 residues long. Only the CDR3 DNA is retained, 48 bases long and in frame from the first base. V is reduced by 0 bases and J by 4 bases, leaving a spacing of 14 bases between them.